A single sample is the source of the 18 T cell receptor beta chains below, sequenced in a study of CD8+CD57+ T cells in acquired aplastic anemia (dated by TCRdb to the late 2010s). This sample was sequenced with an Illumina HiSeq 2000. Profiling of TCR beta VDJ combinations and CDR3 sequences used genomic DNA as the template. TCRdb passed the public sequencing reads through fastp at Q25 and MiXCR, retaining productive beta sequences. A single entry per CDR3 protein holds the most common genes and DNA from its merged rows. In this sample the table shows 400,000 to 450,000 distinct CDR3 sequences, 55% to 70% of which occur a single time. The ten largest clones capture 3.5% to 4.5% of the sample. Specimen: sorted CD4+, CD8+, or CD8+CD57+ T cells (not recorded which) from PBMCs. The receptors come from a human donor in good health, serving as a control.

The chain joins TRBV7-6 to TRBJ1-5; tentatively, D is TRBD1 (5 bases). The CDR3 is made up of 17 amino acids. The V gene lost 1 base and the J gene lost 9 bases, with 22 bases spanning the gap. From germline, CDR1 is SGHVS and CDR2 FNYEAQ. CDR3: CASSLEADTRDFRPQHF. The DNA of the CDR3 is TGTGCCAGCAGCTTAGAAGCAGATACGCGGGACTTTCGGCCCCAGCATTTT.

Of note for this clonotype: The DNA is left out, because the CDR3 cannot be placed on it with certainty; the CDR3 is given as TCRdb lists it. J is TRBJ2-7 and V is TRBV7-9; TRBD2 was called by the table and not checked on the DNA. The CDR3 totals 14 residues, both ends included. In germline, CDR1 is SEHNR, CDR2 FQNEAQ (reference sequence). CDR3 in amino acids: CASSVYYEQYFGPF.

This sequence joins TRBV12-3 or TRBV12-4 and TRBJ1-5; the D gene is possibly TRBD1 (5 bases). This CDR3 has 14 amino acids. V was trimmed by 5 bases and J by 5 bases, leaving 13 bases between them. CDR3 coding DNA: TGTGCCAGCAGTGTCCAGGGAGGGGATCAGCCCCAGCATTTT. Translated, it gives CASSVQGGDQPQHF.

The chain couples TRBV20-1 to TRBJ1-6, with D perhaps TRBD1 (5 bases). Germline V gene data show CDR1 as DFQATT and CDR2 as SNEGSKA (reference sequence). Trimming stripped 6 bases from V and 7 bases from J, with 13 bases between. The CDR3 is 13 residues long. DNA of the CDR3: TGCAGTGCCGAACCGGGGGGAAATTCACCCCTCCACTTT. Translation: CSAEPGGNSPLHF.

This clonotype was seen at least ten times. This chain joins TRBV12-3 or TRBV12-4 and TRBJ1-6, with 7 bases matching TRBD1. The CDR3 spans 14 residues. Trimming took 6 bases from V and 11 from J; bases not matched to a gene: 10. The CDR3 region is CASSRQGNNPPLHF. CDR3 nucleotide sequence: TGTGCCAGCAGCCGACAGGGTAATAACCCACCCCTCCACTTT.

The V and J genes are TRBV6-6 and TRBJ1-4, with D uncertain. V shed 10 bases and J shed 8 bases, with 26 bases lying between them. The CDR3 consists of 16 residues. Germline V gives CDR1 MNHNY, CDR2 SVGAGI (reference sequence). CDR3 residues: CAIHESERTAEEKLFF. In DNA form, the CDR3 reads TGTGCCATCCATGAGTCGGAACGGACGGCCGAGGAAAAACTGTTTTTT.

About this clonotype itself: This may be a read error: a much more frequent sequence differs by one nucleotide. V usage is TRBV9 and J usage is TRBJ1-1; possible D gene TRBD1, 6 bases. Germline CDR1 is SGDLS and CDR2 is YYNGEE. CDR3 length: 15 amino acids. The CDR3 sequence is CASSVEGGADTGAFF. The CDR3 nucleotides are TGTGCCAGCAGCGTAGAGGGGGGGGCCGACACTGGAGCTTTCTTT.

This clonotype was picked up many times. CDR3 coding DNA: TGTGCCAGCACCCACACCGGGGAGCTGTTTTTT. This translates into CASTHTGELFF. The chain links TRBV6-1 to TRBJ2-2, with D hard to call. The CDR3 runs 11 residues. Germline loops: CDR1 MNHNS, CDR2 SASEGT. Trimming removed 7 bases at V and 3 bases at J, with 3 bases between.

On this clonotype itself: A read error may account for a junction end that differs from germline. J is TRBJ1-1 and V is TRBV7-9, with a possible D match to TRBD1 (5 bases). Germline values: CDR1 SEHNR, CDR2 FQNEAQ (reference sequence). This CDR3 spans 14 amino acids. The CDR3 DNA reads TGTGCCAGCAGCCTAGCGAGAACAGGAGACGGGGAGTTCTTT. Its translation is CASSLARTGDGEFF.

This clonotype has a single count. V gene TRBV20-1 combines with J gene TRBJ2-3; TRBD2 matches at 8 bases. CDR1 and CDR2 (germline): DFQATT, SNEGSKA (reference sequence). Germline trimming cut 7 bases from V and 5 bases from J; bases unmatched to any gene: 5. The CDR3 contains 12 residues. The CDR3 loop is CSVNGGGDTQYF. CDR3 DNA sequence: TGCAGTGTTAACGGGGGGGGAGATACGCAGTATTTT.

The chain uses TRBV25-1 and TRBJ2-1; 12 bases are a match to TRBD2. Looked up from germline, CDR1 is MGHDK and CDR2 is SYGVNS. The CDR3 extends over 16 amino acids. The ends lost 6 bases at V and 6 bases at J; junction bases unmatched: 9. CDR3 amino acids: CASSNLLAGGPNEQFF. CDR3 sequence (DNA): TGTGCCAGCAGCAACCTACTAGCGGGGGGACCCAATGAGCAGTTCTTC.

The J gene is TRBJ1-1, the V gene TRBV5-1, with 7 bases fitting TRBD1. After removal of 1 base from V and 3 bases from J, the junction contained 6 bases not matched to a gene. The germline V gene has CDR1 SGHRS and CDR2 YFSETQ. This CDR3 spans 15 amino acids. CDR3 amino acids: CASSLWTGRDTEAFF. CDR3 nucleotides: TGCGCCAGCAGCTTGTGGACAGGTAGGGACACTGAAGCTTTCTTT.

The chain has TRBV2 and TRBJ2-2; D is unresolved. CDR1 and CDR2 from the germline V gene are SNHLY and FYNNEI. The CDR3 extends over 13 amino acids. Trimming shortened V by 6 bases and J by 6 bases, and 11 bases separated the two germline ends. The CDR3 bases are TGTGCCAGCAGCACCAGTAACCCCGGGGAGCTGTTTTTT. This sequence encodes CASSTSNPGELFF.

CDR3 nucleotides: TGCAGTGCTAGAGTAAGCGGGGGCGCCGGCTCCTACGAGCAGTACTTC. Translated: CSARVSGGAGSYEQYF. V gene TRBV20-1 combines with J gene TRBJ2-7; 8 nucleotides agree with TRBD2. The CDR3 consists of 16 residues. The ends lost 1 base at V and 0 bases at J; junction bases unmatched: 8. Germline-derived CDR1 and CDR2 are DFQATT and SNEGSKA (reference sequence).

The rearrangement links TRBV7-2 to TRBJ1-5; the D is unclear. The CDR3 is made up of 15 amino acids. Germline values: CDR1 SGHTA, CDR2 FQGNSA. Trimming shortened V by 5 bases and J by 16 bases, and 27 bases separated the two germline ends. CDR3 coding DNA: TGTGCCAGCAGCCCTCGAGGCAATCAGCACCAGCATTTTCATTTT. It is translated as CASSPRGNQHQHFHF.

A remark on this clonotype: The DNA is omitted, as the CDR3 cannot be located on it reliably, and the CDR3 follows TCRdb's listing. The gene calls are TRBV12-3 or TRBV12-4 and TRBJ1-2; no DNA check was done on the table's D call, TRBD1. The CDR3 contains 24 residues when both ends are counted. CDR3 in amino acids: CASSFYICSARVAGTGGFNYGYTF.

V is TRBV5-6 and J is TRBJ1-6; a possible D gene is TRBD1 (6 bases). The germline V gene has CDR1 SGHDT and CDR2 YYEEEE. The CDR3 length is 14 residues. V was pared by 4 bases and J by 12 bases, with 17 bases between. The CDR3 protein is CASSPGAGKVPLHF. DNA of the CDR3: TGTGCCAGCAGCCCAGGGGCGGGTAAGGTACCCCTCCACTTT.

This CDR3 is CASSEGGDRGSQHF. Written as DNA, the CDR3 is TGTGCCAGCAGTGAGGGGGGGGACAGGGGATCCCAGCATTTT. This chain uses TRBV2 with TRBJ1-5; 10 positions match TRBD1. There are 14 residues in the CDR3. The V and J ends lost 3 bases and 11 bases, in that order; junction bases with no gene match: 7. Germline V CDR1 and CDR2: SNHLY, FYNNEI.